The rows below give T cell receptor beta chains drawn from one sample of a study of cytomegalovirus exposure and HLA in healthy donors. Only in-frame clones appear in the TCRdb table, and some are missing; sequencing was by immunoSEQ multiplex PCR. The sample yields hundreds of thousands of clones, just under 80% seen once. The source material was PBMCs. The receptors originated from a boy aged 10-17 years in good health and CMV-seronegative. The CDR3 runs from the conserved cysteine through the conserved F or W.

cdr3_length: 12; v_call: TRBV30; j_call: TRBJ2-1; cdr3_aa: CAGTFHNNEQFF
cdr3_length: 15; v_call: TRBV5-1; j_call: TRBJ2-1; cdr3_aa: CASSLEGQGNHEQFF
cdr3_length: 15; v_call: TRBV6-5; j_call: TRBJ1-1; cdr3_aa: CASSYSRVGKGEAFF
cdr3_length: 13; v_call: TRBV28; j_call: TRBJ1-2; cdr3_aa: CASVSGGNYGYTF
cdr3_length: 19; v_call: TRBV19; j_call: TRBJ1-1; cdr3_aa: CASSTPYAGTGGAGTEAFF
cdr3_length: 16; v_call: TRBV5-4; j_call: TRBJ2-6; cdr3_aa: CASSSGGASPSKVLTF
cdr3_length: 16; v_call: TRBV7-7; j_call: TRBJ2-1; cdr3_aa: CASSQRPGQGYNEQFF
cdr3_length: 11; v_call: TRBV7-9; j_call: TRBJ2-7; cdr3_aa: CASSSPGLALF
cdr3_length: 15; v_call: TRBV7-6; j_call: TRBJ1-6; cdr3_aa: CASSSRRDYNSPLHF
cdr3_length: 15; v_call: TRBV5-4; j_call: TRBJ1-2; cdr3_aa: CASSVGGPGGYGYTF
cdr3_length: 14; v_call: TRBV5-6; j_call: TRBJ1-5; cdr3_aa: CASSLLSDYQPQHF
cdr3_length: 15; v_call: TRBV19; j_call: TRBJ2-3; cdr3_aa: CASSPGRGYTDTQYF
cdr3_length: 16; v_call: TRBV7-8; j_call: TRBJ2-7; cdr3_aa: CASSSKSGGPSYEQYF
cdr3_length: 14; v_call: TRBV19; j_call: TRBJ1-2; cdr3_aa: CASSIRAGGYGYTF
cdr3_length: 14; v_call: TRBV30; j_call: TRBJ1-2; cdr3_aa: CAWNYGQALDGYTF
cdr3_length: 16; v_call: TRBV5-1; j_call: TRBJ2-5; cdr3_aa: CASSLGLAEPQETQYF
cdr3_length: 13; v_call: TRBV19; j_call: TRBJ2-6; cdr3_aa: CASRGLGANVLTF
cdr3_length: 12; v_call: TRBV9; j_call: TRBJ2-3; cdr3_aa: CASTGSTDTQYF
cdr3_length: 14; v_call: TRBV5-6; j_call: TRBJ2-2; cdr3_aa: CASSHTPEGGELFF
cdr3_length: 12; v_call: TRBV6-5; j_call: TRBJ1-1; cdr3_aa: CASRGRVTEAFF
cdr3_length: 15; v_call: TRBV2; j_call: TRBJ1-5; cdr3_aa: CASSLTSGDNQPQHF
cdr3_length: 17; v_call: TRBV11-2; j_call: TRBJ2-1; cdr3_aa: CASSPKITTSTYNEQFF
cdr3_length: 13; v_call: TRBV6-1; j_call: TRBJ1-2; cdr3_aa: CASRSTGVHGYTF
cdr3_length: 11; v_call: TRBV4-1; j_call: TRBJ2-4; cdr3_aa: CASSQGGSRYF
cdr3_length: 13; v_call: TRBV5-1; j_call: TRBJ1-1; cdr3_aa: CASSLAVDSEAFF
cdr3_length: 12; v_call: TRBV30; j_call: TRBJ1-2; cdr3_aa: CAWSSHNYGYTF
cdr3_length: 15; v_call: TRBV5-1; j_call: TRBJ1-6; cdr3_aa: CASSLEQGGGSPLHF
cdr3_length: 18; v_call: TRBV5-6; j_call: TRBJ1-4; cdr3_aa: CASSPKTLDRGDNEKLFF
cdr3_length: 17; v_call: TRBV5-8; j_call: TRBJ2-7; cdr3_aa: CASSDTSGSWESYEQYF
cdr3_length: 11; v_call: TRBV2; j_call: TRBJ1-5; cdr3_aa: CASRLNQPQHF
cdr3_length: 15; v_call: TRBV19; j_call: TRBJ2-7; cdr3_aa: CASSIAGVPSYEQYF
cdr3_length: 15; v_call: TRBV6-5; j_call: TRBJ2-2; cdr3_aa: CASSYRRQNTGELFF
cdr3_length: 16; v_call: TRBV5-4; j_call: TRBJ2-5; cdr3_aa: CASSRPGTSGRETQYF